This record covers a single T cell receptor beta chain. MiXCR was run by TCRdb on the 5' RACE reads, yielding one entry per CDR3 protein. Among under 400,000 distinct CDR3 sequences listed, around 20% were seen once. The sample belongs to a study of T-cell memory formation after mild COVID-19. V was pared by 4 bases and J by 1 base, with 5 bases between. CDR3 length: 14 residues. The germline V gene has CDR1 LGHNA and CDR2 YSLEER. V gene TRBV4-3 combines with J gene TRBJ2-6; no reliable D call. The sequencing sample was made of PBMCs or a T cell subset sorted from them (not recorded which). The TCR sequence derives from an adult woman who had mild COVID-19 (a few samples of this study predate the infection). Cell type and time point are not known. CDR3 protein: CASSRRSGANVLTF. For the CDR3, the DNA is TGCGCCAGCAGCCGAAGGTCTGGGGCCAACGTCCTGACTTTC.